This TCR beta chain stems from a study of CD8 T cells in ankylosing spondylitis. The study's findings and limits: The study identified a TCR beta motif of seven or eight highly homologous variants that appeared characteristic of ankylosing spondylitis blood.

Preparation of TCR beta libraries was done by quantitative 5'-RACE with molecular barcodes. TCRdb recomputed calls from the 5' RACE reads with MiXCR, one row per CDR3 protein. The sample lists 500,000 or so distinct CDR3 sequences, about 5% occurring once. In regard to this clonotype: What it binds is unknown.

This sequence was found in a male donor with ankylosing spondylitis. The sample comprised blood, either unsorted or a sorted T cell fraction (not recorded which).

The CDR3 reads CSADRRQETQYF. The CDR3, as DNA: TGCAGTGCTGACAGGAGACAAGAGACCCAGTACTTC. V usage is TRBV20-1 and J usage is TRBJ2-5, with D maybe TRBD1 (6 bases). V lost 5 bases to trimming and J lost 2 bases, with 9 bases between them. CDR1 and CDR2 (germline): DFQATT, SNEGSKA (reference sequence). This CDR3 spans 12 amino acids.